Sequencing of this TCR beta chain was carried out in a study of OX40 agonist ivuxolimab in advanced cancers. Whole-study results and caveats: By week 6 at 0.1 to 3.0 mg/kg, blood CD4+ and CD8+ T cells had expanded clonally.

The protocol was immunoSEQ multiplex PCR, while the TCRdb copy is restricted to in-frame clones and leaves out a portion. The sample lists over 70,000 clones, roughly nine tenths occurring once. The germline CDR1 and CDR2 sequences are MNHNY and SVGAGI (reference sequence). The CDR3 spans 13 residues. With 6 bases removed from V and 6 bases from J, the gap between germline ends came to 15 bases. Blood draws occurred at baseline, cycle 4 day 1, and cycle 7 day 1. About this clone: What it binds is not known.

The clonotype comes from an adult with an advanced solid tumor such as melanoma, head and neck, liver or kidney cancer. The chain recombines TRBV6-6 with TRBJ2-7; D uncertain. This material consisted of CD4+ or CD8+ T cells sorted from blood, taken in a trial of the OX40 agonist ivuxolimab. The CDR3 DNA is TGTGCCAGCAGAACCAAGGACCGTCGCGAGCAGTACGTC. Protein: CASRTKDRREQYV.